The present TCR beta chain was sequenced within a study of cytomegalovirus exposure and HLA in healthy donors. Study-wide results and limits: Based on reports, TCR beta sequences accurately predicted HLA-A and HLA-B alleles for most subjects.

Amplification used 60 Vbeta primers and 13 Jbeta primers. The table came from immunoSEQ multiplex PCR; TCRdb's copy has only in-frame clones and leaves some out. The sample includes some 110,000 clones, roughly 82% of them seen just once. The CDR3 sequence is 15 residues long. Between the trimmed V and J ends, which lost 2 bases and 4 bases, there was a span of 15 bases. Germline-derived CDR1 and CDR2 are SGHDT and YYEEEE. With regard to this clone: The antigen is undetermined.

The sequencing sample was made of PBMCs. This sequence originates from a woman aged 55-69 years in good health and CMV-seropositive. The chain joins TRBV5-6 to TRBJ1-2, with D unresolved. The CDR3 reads CASSFSSGRLYGYTF. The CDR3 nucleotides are TGTGCCAGCAGCTTCTCCAGCGGCCGACTCTATGGCTACACCTTC.